The clone carrying this T cell receptor (beta chain) was seen at least ten times. Its antigen is still unknown. These data originate in a study of T-cell reconstitution after alpha-beta-depleted transplantation in children. Unique molecular identifiers featured in how the TCRbeta library was prepared. From the PCR reads, TCRdb called clonotypes with MiXCR, one entry per CDR3 protein. Found here are around 370,000 distinct CDR3 sequences, roughly 15% of them singletons; the top ten hold around two fifths. Germline CDR1 SQVTM, CDR2 ANQGSEA. This CDR3 comprises 14 residues. Trimming at V came to 7 bases and at J to 3 bases, leaving 5 bases not matched to a gene. Study findings and constraints: It was reported that alpha-beta T cells came from several hundred expanded graft clones (about two months after transplant).

Sample: PBMCs, mostly from graft donor cells, taken 360 days after TCRalphabeta/CD19-depleted stem cell transplant. The receptor was isolated from a male patient aged 2-15 years who had a stem cell transplant for acute lymphoblastic leukemia, so the T cells may come from the graft donor. The rearrangement joins TRBV29-1 to TRBJ2-1, with 11 bases identical to TRBD2. For the CDR3, the DNA is TGCAGCGGGTCCGGACTAGCGGGCTACAATGAGCAGTTCTTC. Translated, it gives CSGSGLAGYNEQFF.